This TCR beta chain appears in the sequencing data of a study of blood T cells in healthy people across ages. About the study: About one barcoded beta molecule per two T cells was the capture yield of template switching.

Germline CDR1 is DFQATT and CDR2 is SNEGSKA (reference sequence). The ends lost 7 bases at V and 8 bases at J; junction bases unmatched: 6. The CDR3 has 13 residues. For this clonotype: As yet, its antigen is unknown.

Study-level findings and limits: Bulk PBMC profiling left naive and antigen-experienced comparisons inconclusive.

For the second PCR, which ran for roughly 6 to 12 cycles, a sample-barcoded 5' primer and a J-beta primer mix were used. Each CDR3 protein is one row after TCRdb ran MiXCR on the 5' RACE reads. This table has more than 650,000 distinct CDR3 sequences, 50% to 65% appearing once. The clonotype was recovered from a man older than 75 in good health. The chain links TRBV20-1 to TRBJ2-1, with 12 bases aligning to TRBD2. The sample taken for sequencing was blood. The CDR3 nucleotides read TGCAGTGTAACTAGCGGGGGGTGGGATGAGCAGTTCTTC. Its protein product is CSVTSGGWDEQFF.